These 7 T cell receptor beta chains originate from one sample sequenced in a study of blood T cell repertoires in COVID-19. Sequencing used immunoSEQ multiplex PCR; TCRdb keeps in-frame clones, though not all of them. Of 95,000 to 110,000 clones listed, roughly four fifths are singletons. The specimen was peripheral blood. These receptors all come from a man aged 60 to 75 with acute or convalescent COVID-19.

The chain couples TRBV10-2 to TRBJ2-7, with TRBD2 identical over 7 bases. Germline lookup yields CDR1 WSHSY and CDR2 SAAADI. This CDR3 contains 14 residues. V shed 7 bases and J 3 bases; nucleotides not matched to a gene: 9. CDR3 in amino acids: CASTSLAINYEQYF. The CDR3 bases are TGCGCCAGCACCTCACTAGCGATAAACTACGAGCAGTACTTC.

V and J are TRBV12-3 or TRBV12-4 and TRBJ2-7; 7 bases fit TRBD2. The CDR3 consists of 13 residues. V trimming: 5 bases; J trimming: 3 bases; junction bases outside the gene matches: 4. CDR3 DNA: TGTGCCAGCAGTCCCCAGCGGGACTACGAGCAGTACTTC. Protein product: CASSPQRDYEQYF.

This clone was picked up a small number of times. J is TRBJ1-6 and V is TRBV6-2 or TRBV6-3; D is uncertain. Germline CDR1 reads MNHEY; CDR2 reads SVGEGT. Trimming removed 2 bases at V and 7 bases at J, with 6 bases between. This CDR3 is built from 13 residues. Here the CDR3 DNA reads TGTGCCAGCAGTTACGAGGAGAATTCACCCCTCCACTTT. It specifies CASSYEENSPLHF.

This clone appeared once. The chain links TRBV15 to TRBJ2-5; 10 positions agree with TRBD1. The CDR3 has 17 residues. Germline trimming cut 3 bases from V and 4 bases from J; bases unmatched to any gene: 11. From germline, CDR1 is LNHNV and CDR2 YYDKDF (reference sequence). The CDR3 protein is CATSRETGGEVGETQYF. Written as DNA, the CDR3 is TGTGCCACCAGCAGGGAGACAGGGGGCGAGGTTGGAGAGACCCAGTACTTC.

V usage is TRBV5-1 and J usage is TRBJ2-1; 8 bases agree with TRBD2. V was clipped by 0 bases and J by 4 bases; unmatched bases: 6. The CDR3 extends over 16 amino acids. Germline CDR1 is SGHRS and CDR2 is YFSETQ. CDR3 nucleotide sequence: TGCGCCAGCAGCTTGGATGGGCGGGGGGATTACAATGAGCAGTTCTTC. Protein product: CASSLDGRGDYNEQFF.

The chain's CDR3 is CASSLVWGSATNEKLFF. The CDR3 coding sequence is TGTGCCAGCAGCTTAGTATGGGGCTCGGCAACTAATGAAAAACTGTTTTTT. V is TRBV7-6 and J is TRBJ1-4; possible D gene TRBD1, 5 bases. The CDR3 spans 17 residues. CDR1 is SGHVS, CDR2 FNYEAQ, per germline. V was shortened by 1 base and J by 0 bases, with 12 bases between the two germline ends.

The chain joins TRBV7-9 to TRBJ2-3; the D gene is possibly TRBD2 (5 bases). Looked up from germline, CDR1 is SEHNR and CDR2 is FQNEAQ (reference sequence). V was cut by 4 bases and J by 0 bases, with 14 bases left in between. CDR3 length: 16 amino acids. In DNA form, the CDR3 reads TGTGCCAGCAGCTGGTCGGACTTCTCTAGCACAGATACGCAGTATTTT. This translates into CASSWSDFSSTDTQYF.